One T cell receptor (beta chain) is described in this entry. No antigen is known for it. The sample originates from a study of human T cells and chemical hapten exposure. In the library, unique molecular identifiers were attached to individual cDNA molecules. TCRdb redid the calling of the RACE reads with MiXCR, one entry per CDR3 protein. The sample includes around 120,000 distinct CDR3 sequences, approximately 15% of them seen just once. Germline trimming cut 4 bases from V and 10 bases from J; bases unmatched to any gene: 2. Germline V lookup: CDR1 LGHDT, CDR2 YNNKEL (reference sequence). The CDR3 loop spans 13 amino acids. Time point denoted: patch test 1, 2 weeks after DPC sensitization. The treatment is: therapeutic diphenylcyclopropenone sensitization with weekly scalp DPC. Study results and caveats: The formation of large CDR3 similarity clusters by expanded TCRs significantly exceeded that of controls.

The chain links TRBV3-1 to TRBJ1-6, with 9 positions matching TRBD1. This TCR derives from a man in his late teens or twenties with alopecia areata. Some clones in this sample may be carry-over from other donors' samples. The sample in question was whole blood, obtained in connection with sensitization to the hapten diphenylcyclopropenone (DPC). The CDR3 DNA is TGTGCCAGCAGCCGGGACAGGGACTCACCCCTCCACTTT. Amino acid sequence: CASSRDRDSPLHF. The variable domain in full, completed from reference TRBV3-1 and TRBJ1-6, reads DTAVSQTPKYLVTQMGNDKSIKCEQNLGHDTMYWYKQDSKKFLKIMFSYNNKELIINETVPNRFSPKSPDKAHLNLHINSLELGDSAVYFCASSRDRDSPLHFGNGTRLTVT.